A single sample gave rise to the 29 T cell receptor beta chains below, sequenced in a study of early T cells in non-severe SARS-CoV-2 infection. TCRdb recomputed calls from the 5' RACE reads with MiXCR, one row per CDR3 protein. This sample has approximately 84,000 distinct CDR3 sequences; 14% to 15% occur once, and the top ten carry around 6%. The specimen sequenced was whole blood. The receptor source for this set is an adult who was a healthcare worker with PCR-confirmed SARS-CoV-2 infection or an uninfected control (not recorded which).

This clonotype was counted between two and nine times. V usage is TRBV5-6 and J usage is TRBJ2-1; D is undetermined. This CDR3 comprises 16 residues. The germline CDR1 and CDR2 sequences are SGHDT and YYEEEE. Trimming took off 0 bases at V and 1 base at J, with 11 bases between the two ends. CDR3 residues: CASSLATQVSYNEQFF. DNA of the CDR3: TGTGCCAGCAGCTTGGCCACCCAGGTGTCCTACAATGAGCAGTTCTTC. Using reference TRBV5-6 and TRBJ2-1 for the parts outside the CDR3, the full variable domain is DAGVTQSPTHLIKTRGQQVTLRCSPKSGHDTVSWYQQALGQGPQFIFQYYEEEERQRGNFPDRFSGHQFPNYSSELNVNALLLGDSALYLCASSLATQVSYNEQFFGPGTRLTVL.

The chain combines TRBV6-1 with TRBJ2-7, with D maybe TRBD2 (5 bases). The V end was cut by 1 base, the J end by 5 bases, with 12 bases between. The CDR3 loop spans 14 amino acids. Germline V gene sequence: CDR1 MNHNS, CDR2 SASEGT. The CDR3 nucleotides read TGTGCCAGCAGTGAAGGGCTAGCTGGGCACGAGCAGTACTTC. It yields the protein CASSEGLAGHEQYF.

Ten or more counts support this clonotype. The gene calls are TRBV28 and TRBJ1-4; a possible D gene is TRBD1 (5 bases). The V gene lost 4 bases and the J gene lost 8 bases, with 20 bases spanning the gap. The CDR3 is 16 residues long. Germline V gives CDR1 MDHEN, CDR2 SYDVKM. For the CDR3, the DNA is TGTGCCAGCAGTTCGACCGGGGCCGCGGGGCCGGAAAAACTGTTTTTT. It codes for CASSSTGAAGPEKLFF. The full variable domain, with the rest looked up from reference TRBV28 and TRBJ1-4, is DVKVTQSSRYLVKRTGEKVFLECVQDMDHENMFWYRQDPGLGLRLIYFSYDVKMKEKGDIPEGYSVSREKKERFSLILESASTNQTSMYLCASSSTGAAGPEKLFFGSGTQLSVL.

Points on this clonotype: Being one base from a much bigger clone, this may be a read error. V usage is TRBV5-5 and J usage is TRBJ2-6; no definite D call. CDR3 length: 14 amino acids. Germline V gene lookup returns CDR1 SGHKS and CDR2 YYEKEE (reference sequence). In DNA, the CDR3 is TGTGTCAGCAGCCGGAGTACTGGGGCCAACGTCCTGACTTTC. It encodes CVSSRSTGANVLTF.

This clonotype was detected only a few times. This rearrangement joins TRBV21-1 to TRBJ1-4; the table assigns TRBD1, which was not confirmed against the DNA. TRBV21-1 counts as a pseudogene. CDR3 length: 14 residues. CDR3 protein: CASSTRDTLSKLFF. Written as DNA, the CDR3 is TGTGCCAGCAGCACGCGGGACACCCTTTCAAAACTGTTTTTT.

This clonotype showed up just once. The CDR3 nucleotides are TGTGCCAGCAGTTTAAGACGGGATGGGAACACCGGGGAGCTGTTTTTT. Residues: CASSLRRDGNTGELFF. This chain joins TRBV28 and TRBJ2-2, with D perhaps matching TRBD2 (5 bases). Germline CDR1 MDHEN, CDR2 SYDVKM. This CDR3 comprises 16 residues. Trimming cost V 2 bases and J 1 base, with 11 bases left between them.

The rearrangement links TRBV27 to TRBJ2-7, with TRBD2 matching over 7 bases. The junction had 4 bases not matched to a gene; V was cut back by 3 bases and J by 2 bases. The CDR3 spans 14 residues. The germline V gene encodes CDR1 MNHEY and CDR2 SMNVEV (reference sequence). The CDR3 DNA reads as TGTGCCAGCAGTTTGGGGGGGTCACCCTACGAGCAGTACTTC. Translation gives CASSLGGSPYEQYF.

This clonotype showed up just a few times. The genes are TRBV29-1 and TRBJ2-1; D might be TRBD2 (6 bases). Looked up from germline, CDR1 is SQVTM and CDR2 is ANQGSEA. Trimming removed 7 bases at V and 2 bases at J, with 6 bases between. The CDR3 has 11 residues. The CDR3 bases are TGCAGCGGGACTACCTACAATGAGCAGTTCTTC. Residues: CSGTTYNEQFF.

The V and J genes are TRBV5-4 and TRBJ2-1; TRBD2 agrees at 9 bases. Germline-derived CDR1 and CDR2 are SGHNT and YYREEE (reference sequence). This CDR3 is 16 amino acids long. Trimming removed 4 bases from V and 5 bases from J; junction bases left unmatched: 10. The CDR3 nucleotides read TGTGCCAGCAGCCTGGTCCCCGGGACTAGCCACAATGAGCAGTTCTTC. Encoded protein: CASSLVPGTSHNEQFF.

The chain uses TRBV28 and TRBJ2-5; possible D gene TRBD2, 6 bases. The germline V and J ends were trimmed by 5 bases and 3 bases, with 13 bases remaining between them. Germline lookup yields CDR1 MDHEN and CDR2 SYDVKM. CDR3 length: 14 residues. In nucleotides, the CDR3 is TGTGCCAGCAGTCAGGTGGGAGGAGAAGAGACCCAGTACTTC. It encodes CASSQVGGEETQYF.

The gene calls are TRBV20-1 and TRBJ1-2; D possibly corresponds to TRBD1 (5 bases). The CDR3 sequence is 11 residues long. V was trimmed by 5 bases and J by 2 bases, leaving 6 bases between them. Germline CDR1 reads DFQATT; CDR2 reads SNEGSKA (reference sequence). CDR3 in DNA: TGCAGTGCTCAGGGCAACTATGGCTACACCTTC. Encoded protein: CSAQGNYGYTF.

The gene calls are TRBV28 and TRBJ2-7; D might be TRBD1 (5 bases). The V and J ends lost 3 bases and 2 bases respectively, with 11 bases between them. The CDR3 has 14 amino acids. The V gene's germline CDR1 is MDHEN and CDR2 SYDVKM. The CDR3 nucleotides read TGTGCCAGCAGTTTGTCCCCGACAGCCTACGAGCAGTACTTC. Translating gives CASSLSPTAYEQYF.

The V call is TRBV5-1, the J call TRBJ2-7; 7 nucleotides agree with TRBD2. The junction had 3 bases not matched to a gene; V was cut back by 3 bases and J by 0 bases. CDR3 length: 14 residues. Germline CDR1 reads SGHRS; CDR2 reads YFSETQ. The CDR3 bases are TGCGCCAGCAGCTGGAGCGGGATCTCCTACGAGCAGTACTTC. Its protein product is CASSWSGISYEQYF. The variable domain in full, completed from reference TRBV5-1 and TRBJ2-7, reads KAGVTQTPRYLIKTRGQQVTLSCSPISGHRSVSWYQQTPGQGLQFLFEYFSETQRNKGNFPGRFSGRQFSNSRSEMNVSTLELGDSALYLCASSWSGISYEQYFGPGTRLTVT.

This clonotype was observed a handful of times. Germline and junction disagree at one end, which may indicate a read error. V is TRBV7-2 and J is TRBJ2-7, with TRBD2 identical over 11 bases. The CDR3 extends over 16 amino acids. Germline CDR1 and CDR2: SGHTA and FQGNSA. CDR3 DNA sequence: TGTGCCAGCAGCCTAGCGGGAGGCCGCCCCCCCAGCGAGCAGTACTTC. Encoded protein: CASSLAGGRPPSEQYF.

The chain combines TRBV28 with TRBJ2-3; TRBD1 matches at 9 bases. The CDR3 spans 16 residues. Trimming cost V 5 bases and J 2 bases; bases outside gene matches: 8. Germline-derived CDR1 and CDR2 are MDHEN and SYDVKM. The DNA of the CDR3 is TGTGCCAGCAGTGGACCGGGACAGGGAACCACAGATACGCAGTATTTT. This encodes CASSGPGQGTTDTQYF.

This clonotype was picked up many times. V gene TRBV28 combines with J gene TRBJ1-5, with D possibly TRBD1 on 5 matching bases. CDR3 length: 16 amino acids. Germline V gene data show CDR1 as MDHEN and CDR2 as SYDVKM. The V gene lost 0 bases and the J gene lost 2 bases, with 11 bases spanning the gap. CDR3 DNA: TGTGCCAGCAGTTTATGGATGTCGGGGCGCAATCAGCCCCAGCATTTT. This codes for CASSLWMSGRNQPQHF.

This clonotype was detected many times. The CDR3 region has the DNA TGCGCCAGCAGCCAAGATCTGGGGCCCGTGGGCAGACAATCACCCCTCCACTTT. Its protein is CASSQDLGPVGRQSPLHF. The chain joins TRBV4-3 to TRBJ1-6; perhaps TRBD1 as D (5 bases). V dropped 0 bases and J dropped 10 bases, with 22 bases sitting between them. The CDR3 is 18 amino acids. CDR1 is LGHNA, CDR2 YSLEER, per germline.

The chain uses TRBV28 and TRBJ2-5; D is possibly TRBD1 (6 bases). Trimming pared 6 bases from V and 2 bases from J, leaving 22 bases between. CDR1 and CDR2 (germline): MDHEN, SYDVKM. This CDR3 region has 17 residues. The DNA for the CDR3 is TGTGCCAGCAGAGCTCACCCACAGGGCCTTTATCAAGAGACCCAGTACTTC. Its protein product is CASRAHPQGLYQETQYF.

The chain links TRBV5-1 to TRBJ1-1; 7 bases are a match to TRBD1. Germline V gives CDR1 SGHRS, CDR2 YFSETQ. CDR3 length: 17 residues. Unmatched junction bases numbered 15, after V lost 4 bases and J lost 3 bases. As DNA, the CDR3 is TGCGCCAGCAGCACAGCCGGGACAGCCCTAGGAGACACTGAAGCTTTCTTT. Its protein is CASSTAGTALGDTEAFF.

The CDR3 region is CASSSDTYEQYF. Written as DNA, the CDR3 is TGTGCCAGCAGTTCGGACACCTACGAGCAGTACTTC. V and J are TRBV6-6 and TRBJ2-7; TRBD1 might be the D (5 bases). The CDR3 has 12 residues. V was shortened by 4 bases and J by 2 bases, with 6 bases between the two germline ends. Germline lookup yields CDR1 MNHNY and CDR2 SVGAGI (reference sequence).

V usage is TRBV9 and J usage is TRBJ2-1; D possibly corresponds to TRBD2 (6 bases). The V end was cut by 0 bases, the J end by 9 bases, with 16 bases between. The CDR3 sequence is 15 residues long. Germline V gives CDR1 SGDLS, CDR2 YYNGEE. CDR3 DNA: TGTGCCAGCAGCGTAGCTACTGCGGGGCCTGGTGAGCAGTTCTTC. Its protein product is CASSVATAGPGEQFF.

This clonotype was seen a few times. A much bigger clone sits one base away, suggesting this may be a read error. The J gene is TRBJ2-1, the V gene TRBV5-1; perhaps TRBD2 as D (6 bases). From germline, CDR1 is SGHRS and CDR2 YFSETQ. The CDR3 consists of 13 residues. The CDR3 region is CASRLEEGYEQLF. The CDR3 coding sequence is TGCGCCAGCAGACTCGAGGAGGGCTATGAGCAGCTCTTC.

This clonotype was counted only a few times. This chain connects TRBV5-6 to TRBJ2-6; D unresolved. The germline CDR1 and CDR2 sequences are SGHDT and YYEEEE. Trimming left V 0 bases short and J 4 bases short, with 5 bases between. The CDR3 sequence is 14 residues long. The CDR3 here is CASSLVGGANVLTF. The DNA for the CDR3 is TGTGCCAGCAGCTTGGTCGGAGGGGCCAACGTCCTGACTTTC.

This clonotype showed up just once. The germline gene is not matched at one end of the junction; a read error may be the cause. The V and J genes are TRBV11-2 and TRBJ1-1; D not resolved. CDR1 and CDR2 from the germline V gene are SGHAT and FQNNGV. This CDR3 has 13 amino acids. The CDR3 DNA reads TGTGCCAACAGCTTAGCGGGGAACACTGAAGCTTTCTTT. Residues: CANSLAGNTEAFF.

A few counts support this clonotype. This rearrangement joins TRBV12-3 or TRBV12-4 to TRBJ1-5, with 9 positions matching TRBD1. Trimming removed 8 bases from V and 5 bases from J; junction bases left unmatched: 7. This CDR3 has 14 residues. The CDR3 loop reads CASRGQGIDQPQHF. The CDR3 region has the DNA TGTGCCAGCCGCGGACAGGGGATTGATCAGCCCCAGCATTTT.

This clonotype appeared many times. This rearrangement joins TRBV6-1 to TRBJ2-5, with D perhaps TRBD2 (5 bases). This CDR3 region has 15 residues. Germline assignment: CDR1 MNHNS and CDR2 SASEGT. Trimming took 8 bases from V and 1 from J, leaving 17 bases between them. CDR3 protein: CASGGVTRLQETQYF. The CDR3 DNA reads TGTGCCAGCGGAGGCGTCACTCGGCTCCAAGAGACCCAGTACTTC.

With regard to this clonotype: One end of the junction does not line up with germline, which may come from a read error. This chain links TRBV7-9 with TRBJ2-5, with 10 bases aligning to TRBD2. Germline lookup yields CDR1 SEHNR and CDR2 FQNEAQ (reference sequence). The CDR3 has 15 residues. CDR3 coding DNA: TGTGTCAGCAGCCGAAGCGGGAGGGCTTCCGAGACCCAGTACTTC. It codes for CVSSRSGRASETQYF.

This clonotype was observed many times. This chain uses TRBV7-9 with TRBJ2-7; 8 nucleotides align to TRBD1. The CDR3 consists of 15 residues. Germline trimming cut 4 bases from V and 4 bases from J; bases unmatched to any gene: 9. Germline V CDR1 and CDR2: SEHNR, FQNEAQ (reference sequence). As DNA, the CDR3 is TGTGCCAGCAGCTACGAAAGGACAGGGCGGTACGAGCAGTACTTC. It codes for CASSYERTGRYEQYF. The full variable domain, completed using reference TRBV7-9 and TRBJ2-7, is DTGVSQNPRHKITKRGQNVTFRCDPISEHNRLYWYRQTLGQGPEFLTYFQNEAQLEKSRLLSDRFSAERPKGSFSTLEIQRTEQGDSAMYLCASSYERTGRYEQYFGPGTRLTVT.

There are many counts of this clonotype. The CDR3 spells CASSSTGSSSYNSPLHF. CDR3 nucleotide sequence: TGCGCCAGCAGCTCAACAGGATCCAGCTCCTATAATTCACCCCTCCACTTT. This rearrangement joins TRBV5-1 to TRBJ1-6, with D possibly TRBD1 on 5 matching bases. Germline CDR1 SGHRS, CDR2 YFSETQ. V was trimmed by 3 bases and J by 0 bases, leaving 13 bases between them. The CDR3 is 17 amino acids.